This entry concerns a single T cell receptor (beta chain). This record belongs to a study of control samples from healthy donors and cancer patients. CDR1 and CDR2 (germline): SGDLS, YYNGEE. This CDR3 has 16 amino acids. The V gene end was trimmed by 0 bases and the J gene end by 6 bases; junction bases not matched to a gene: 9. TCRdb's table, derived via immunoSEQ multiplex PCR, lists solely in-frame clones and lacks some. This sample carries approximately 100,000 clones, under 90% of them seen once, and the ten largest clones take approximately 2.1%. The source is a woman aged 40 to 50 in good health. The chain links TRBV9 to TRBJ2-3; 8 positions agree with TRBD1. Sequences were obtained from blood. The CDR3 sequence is CASSVGVGQVSDTQYF. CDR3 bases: TGTGCCAGCAGCGTAGGGGTGGGACAGGTATCGGATACGCAGTATTTT.